Listed here are 28 T cell receptor beta chains from one sample, sequenced in a study of blood T cell repertoires in COVID-19 (dated by TCRdb to about 2020). Library generation was performed with the immunoSEQ multiplex PCR assay. The immuneACCESS repertoire file appears here via TCRdb, limited to in-frame rearrangements. These files lack a portion of the clones; in checked studies, under half of the deficit traces to unresolved V genes, and the cause of the others is not known. In all, the sample holds around 180,000 clones, and roughly 80% of those were seen once. Of the sample, roughly 12% falls within the top ten clones. The sample taken for sequencing was PBMCs or T cells enriched from blood (not recorded which). All receptors derive from a man aged 50 or older who had recovered from COVID-19.

This clone has only a few counts. The chain couples TRBV7-9 to TRBJ1-6; D gene unclear. This CDR3 has 15 residues. V lost 5 bases and J 0 bases, leaving 8 bases between the germline ends. Germline V gene sequence: CDR1 SEHNR, CDR2 FQNEAQ (reference sequence). CDR3 nucleotides: TGTGCCAGCAGCCTTACGAGCTCCTATAATTCACCCCTCCACTTT. This encodes CASSLTSSYNSPLHF.

This clone appeared a single time. The chain combines TRBV5-5 with TRBJ1-2; the match to TRBD1 covers 10 bases. Losses at the gene ends were 0 bases for V and 1 base for J; bases not matched to a gene: 9. CDR3 length equals 18 residues. CDR1 SGHKS and CDR2 YYEKEE come from the germline V gene (reference sequence). In DNA form, the CDR3 reads TGTGCCAGCAGCTTGGCATATGGGACAGGGGCAAGTAACTATGGCTACACCTTC. Translated: CASSLAYGTGASNYGYTF.

The chain employs TRBV15 and TRBJ1-2; the D is unclear. Germline V gene sequence: CDR1 LNHNV, CDR2 YYDKDF (reference sequence). The CDR3 runs 12 residues. The V end lost 3 bases, the J end lost 9 bases, and 11 bases lay between the germline ends. CDR3 sequence: CATSSWQMSYTF. CDR3 bases: TGTGCCACCAGCAGCTGGCAGATGAGCTACACCTTC. The full variable domain, its missing parts supplied by reference TRBV15 and TRBJ1-2, is DAMVIQNPRYQVTQFGKPVTLSCSQTLNHNVMYWYQQKSSQAPKLLFHYYDKDFNNEADTPDNFQSRRPNTSFCFLDIRSPGLGDTAMYLCATSSWQMSYTFGSGTRLTVV.

A note on this clone: Its ends do not fully match the called genes, so a read error is possible. The chain is built from TRBV7-7 and TRBJ2-5; D perhaps matches TRBD2 (7 bases). CDR1 is SSHAT, CDR2 FNYEAQ, per germline (reference sequence). CDR3 length: 15 residues. CDR3 in DNA: TGTGCTAGCAGCTTAGTGGGGGGGGCCCAAGAGACCCAGTACTTC. Its protein is CASSLVGGAQETQYF.

This rearrangement joins TRBV6-5 to TRBJ2-2; D possibly corresponds to TRBD1 (7 bases). This CDR3 comprises 15 residues. From germline, CDR1 is MNHEY and CDR2 SVGAGI. V dropped 7 bases and J dropped 4 bases, with 16 bases sitting between them. The CDR3 region is CASKVEGAVTGELFF. CDR3 in DNA: TGTGCCAGCAAGGTGGAGGGGGCGGTCACCGGGGAGCTGTTTTTT.

This clone was observed a few times. The chain uses TRBV18 and TRBJ2-1, with D perhaps matching TRBD2 (5 bases). Germline V lookup: CDR1 KGHSH, CDR2 LQKENI. V lost 3 bases and J lost 0, with 12 bases in between. The CDR3 length is 16 residues. Here the CDR3 reads CASSPLGLSSYNEQFF. For the CDR3, the DNA is TGTGCCAGCTCACCGTTAGGACTCAGCTCCTACAATGAGCAGTTCTTC.

The rearrangement uses TRBV10-2 and TRBJ1-2; D might be TRBD1 (6 bases). The CDR3 runs to 13 residues. V was clipped by 5 bases and J by 6 bases, with 13 bases between them. Germline V CDR1 and CDR2: WSHSY, SAAADI. CDR3 loop: CASSIWSGDGYTF. The DNA of the CDR3 is TGCGCCAGCAGTATATGGTCAGGGGATGGCTACACCTTC.

The V gene is TRBV10-3, the J gene TRBJ2-2; no clear D gene. CDR1 is ENHRY and CDR2 is SYGVKD in the germline V gene. The CDR3 loop spans 12 amino acids. Trimming cost V 4 bases and J 4 bases, with 4 bases left between them. CDR3 sequence reads: CAISVATGELFF. CDR3 bases: TGTGCCATCAGTGTGGCCACCGGGGAGCTGTTTTTT.

The chain uses TRBV29-1 and TRBJ1-2; a possible D gene is TRBD1 (6 bases). The V gene lost 4 bases and the J gene lost 6 bases, with 18 bases spanning the gap. This CDR3 has 14 residues. Germline V CDR1 and CDR2: SQVTM, ANQGSEA. The CDR3 DNA reads as TGCAGCGTTGGGATTGAGGGGGAGAGGGATGGCTACACCTTC. This translates into CSVGIEGERDGYTF.

The CDR3 spells CASSPNSLNTEAFF. The CDR3 DNA sequence: TGTGCCAGCAGTCCCAATAGTCTGAACACTGAAGCTTTCTTT. J is TRBJ1-1 and V is TRBV7-9; D unclear. Looked up from germline, CDR1 is SEHNR and CDR2 is FQNEAQ (reference sequence). CDR3 length: 14 residues. Trimming shortened V by 6 bases and J by 0 bases, and 11 bases separated the two germline ends.

The J gene is TRBJ1-2, the V gene TRBV7-8, with D hard to call. The length of the CDR3 is 15 residues. Trimming removed 1 base at V and 4 bases at J, with 13 bases between. CDR1 and CDR2 from the germline V gene are SGHVS and FQNEAQ. The CDR3 nucleotides read TGTGCCAGCAGCTTAGTCGAAGGTACAGCCTATGGCTACACCTTC. Protein: CASSLVEGTAYGYTF. The full variable domain, with the rest looked up from reference TRBV7-8 and TRBJ1-2, is GAGVSQSPRYKVAKRGQDVALRCDPISGHVSLFWYQQALGQGPEFLTYFQNEAQLDKSGLPSDRFFAERPEGSVSTLKIQRTQQEDSAVYLCASSLVEGTAYGYTFGSGTRLTVV.

This chain joins TRBV5-6 and TRBJ2-6; no definite D call. Between the trimmed V and J ends, which lost 4 bases and 0 bases, there was a span of 8 bases. CDR3 length: 15 amino acids. Germline V gene lookup returns CDR1 SGHDT and CDR2 YYEEEE. Here the CDR3 reads CASSLGSSGANVLTF. CDR3 sequence (DNA): TGTGCCAGCAGCCTAGGAAGCTCTGGGGCCAACGTCCTGACTTTC. Based on the CDR3 plus reference TRBV5-6 and TRBJ2-6, the full variable domain is DAGVTQSPTHLIKTRGQQVTLRCSPKSGHDTVSWYQQALGQGPQFIFQYYEEEERQRGNFPDRFSGHQFPNYSSELNVNALLLGDSALYLCASSLGSSGANVLTFGAGSRLTVL.

CDR3 DNA: TGTGCCACCAGCGGGGGACTAGTGGGGACCGGGGAGCTGTTTTTT. Translation gives CATSGGLVGTGELFF. The rearrangement joins TRBV24-1 to TRBJ2-2; TRBD2 aligns across 8 bases. Germline loops: CDR1 KGHDR, CDR2 SFDVKD. CDR3 size: 15 residues. J gave up 5 bases and V 7 bases, and 8 bases lay outside the gene matches.

Only one count was recorded for this clone. The rearrangement links TRBV5-6 to TRBJ1-1, with 9 positions matching TRBD1. After removal of 3 bases from V and 10 bases from J, the junction contained 10 bases not matched to a gene. This CDR3 has 14 residues. CDR1 and CDR2 (germline): SGHDT, YYEEEE. As DNA, the CDR3 is TGTGCCAGCAGCTGGTGGGACAGGGAAGGTGGAGCTTTCTTT. This translates into CASSWWDREGGAFF.

This sequence joins TRBV5-3 and TRBJ1-6; maybe TRBD1 (5 bases). TRBV5-3 is an ORF for which the function is uncertain. V was clipped by 10 bases and J by 0 bases, with 20 bases between them. This CDR3 has 17 residues. CDR3 nucleotide sequence: TGTGCCCCCGGGGGGGACCGACGACTCTCCTATAATTCACCCCTCCACTTT. This sequence encodes CAPGGDRRLSYNSPLHF.

V and J are TRBV30 and TRBJ2-7; TRBD2 agrees at 7 bases. The V and J ends lost 4 bases and 6 bases, in that order; junction bases with no gene match: 6. The CDR3 has 12 residues. CDR1 is GTSNPN and CDR2 is SVGIG in the germline V gene (reference sequence). Here the CDR3 reads CAWMGGPLEQYF. The CDR3 nucleotides read TGTGCCTGGATGGGAGGGCCCCTCGAGCAGTACTTC.

The chain combines TRBV4-2 with TRBJ2-7; perhaps TRBD2 as D (6 bases). The CDR3 sequence is 14 residues long. V was shortened by 1 base and J by 3 bases, with 10 bases between the two germline ends. Germline V gives CDR1 LGHNA, CDR2 YNFKEQ. The CDR3 coding sequence is TGTGCCAGCAGCCAAGGACGGGAGAACTACGAGCAGTACTTC. Its translation: CASSQGRENYEQYF.

The chain's CDR3 is CASSPKYNEQFF. The CDR3 nucleotides read TGTGCCAGCAGCCCAAAATACAATGAGCAGTTCTTC. The chain couples TRBV3-1 (or the pseudogene TRBV3-2) to TRBJ2-1; D remains unclear. The V gene lost 4 bases and the J gene lost 4 bases, with 5 bases spanning the gap. The CDR3 runs to 12 residues. CDR1 is LGHDT, CDR2 YNNKEL, per germline (reference sequence).

This clone was picked up one time. This chain uses TRBV5-1 with TRBJ2-7, with a possible D match to TRBD2 (6 bases). Trimming stripped 4 bases from V and 0 bases from J, with 11 bases between. The CDR3 loop spans 14 amino acids. From germline, CDR1 is SGHRS and CDR2 YFSETQ. CDR3 nucleotides: TGCGCCAGCAGCGCGGGACGAAACTCCTACGAGCAGTACTTC. Protein product: CASSAGRNSYEQYF.

The CDR3 region is CASSFPGTSGGALYNEQFF. CDR3 bases: TGTGCCAGCAGCTTCCCCGGGACTAGCGGGGGGGCTCTATACAATGAGCAGTTCTTC. J is TRBJ2-1 and V is TRBV11-2; 16 bases agree with TRBD2. V trimming: 3 bases; J trimming: 4 bases; junction bases outside the gene matches: 9. The CDR3 is 19 amino acids. Per the germline V gene, CDR1 is SGHAT and CDR2 is FQNNGV.

The rearrangement joins TRBV7-2 to TRBJ1-2; perhaps TRBD1 as D (6 bases). CDR3 length: 14 amino acids. The V gene's germline CDR1 is SGHTA and CDR2 FQGNSA. The V gene lost 5 bases and the J gene lost 3 bases, with 13 bases spanning the gap. For the CDR3, the DNA is TGTGCCAGCAGCCCCACAGGGTTTTACTATGGCTACACCTTC. Amino acids: CASSPTGFYYGYTF.

The chain uses TRBV28 and TRBJ2-5, with 10 nucleotides matching TRBD1. J lost 4 bases, V lost 6 bases, and 8 bases had no gene match. Germline V lookup: CDR1 MDHEN, CDR2 SYDVKM. The CDR3 runs 15 residues. CDR3 in DNA: TGTGCCAGCAGCGATACGACAGGGGGCCCAGAGACCCAGTACTTC. It encodes CASSDTTGGPETQYF.

The V call is TRBV7-2, the J call TRBJ1-5; 9 nucleotides align to TRBD1. The CDR3 spans 15 residues. The germline CDR1 and CDR2 sequences are SGHTA and FQGNSA. J gave up 6 bases and V 4 bases, and 7 bases lay outside the gene matches. The chain's CDR3 is CASSSDRGLGQPQHF. CDR3 nucleotide sequence: TGTGCCAGCAGCTCGGACAGGGGTTTGGGTCAGCCCCAGCATTTT.

The genes are TRBV6-5 and TRBJ1-5, with 7 bases aligning to TRBD1. The CDR3 runs to 13 residues. CDR1 and CDR2 (germline): MNHEY, SVGAGI. Losses at the gene ends were 8 bases for V and 3 bases for J; bases not matched to a gene: 4. The CDR3 loop is CASGQGDNQPQHF. The CDR3 nucleotides are TGTGCCAGCGGGCAGGGGGACAATCAGCCCCAGCATTTT.

The genes are TRBV11-2 and TRBJ2-1; D is unclear. Trimming left V 5 bases short and J 9 bases short, with 11 bases between. Germline-derived CDR1 and CDR2 are SGHAT and FQNNGV. The CDR3 is made up of 12 amino acids. The CDR3 here is CASSPVNLEQFF. CDR3 in DNA: TGTGCCAGCAGCCCAGTCAACCTTGAGCAGTTCTTC. The full variable domain, completed using reference TRBV11-2 and TRBJ2-1, is EAGVAQSPRYKIIEKRQSVAFWCNPISGHATLYWYQQILGQGPKLLIQFQNNGVVDDSQLPKDRFSAERLKGVDSTLKIQPAKLEDSAVYLCASSPVNLEQFFGPGTRLTVL.

J is TRBJ1-2 and V is TRBV4-3, with a possible D match to TRBD1 (6 bases). Trimming removed 0 bases at V and 0 bases at J, with 14 bases between. There are 17 residues in the CDR3. Germline V gene sequence: CDR1 LGHNA, CDR2 YSLEER. The chain's CDR3 is CASSQDLGGRSNYGYTF. The CDR3 DNA follows: TGCGCCAGCAGCCAAGATCTCGGGGGGCGGTCTAACTATGGCTACACCTTC.

The chain has TRBV7-9 and TRBJ2-7, with D possibly being TRBD1 (5 bases). Germline V lookup: CDR1 SEHNR, CDR2 FQNEAQ (reference sequence). The CDR3 totals 15 residues. Deletions cut 1 base from V and 3 bases from J, with 13 bases between. CDR3: CASSLGQGLLYEQYF. The DNA of the CDR3 is TGTGCCAGCAGCTTAGGGCAGGGCCTCCTCTACGAGCAGTACTTC. Combining the CDR3 with reference TRBV7-9 and TRBJ2-7 gives the whole variable domain DTGVSQNPRHKITKRGQNVTFRCDPISEHNRLYWYRQTLGQGPEFLTYFQNEAQLEKSRLLSDRFSAERPKGSFSTLEIQRTEQGDSAMYLCASSLGQGLLYEQYFGPGTRLTVT.

This chain joins TRBV3-1 (or the pseudogene TRBV3-2) and TRBJ2-5; 9 bases fit TRBD2. Trimming at V came to 1 base and at J to 7 bases, leaving 10 bases not matched to a gene. Germline values: CDR1 LGHDT, CDR2 YNNKEL (reference sequence). CDR3 length equals 16 residues. The CDR3 spells CASSQGFIRAGGTQYF. In DNA, the CDR3 is TGTGCCAGCAGCCAAGGGTTTATCCGAGCGGGGGGGACCCAGTACTTC.